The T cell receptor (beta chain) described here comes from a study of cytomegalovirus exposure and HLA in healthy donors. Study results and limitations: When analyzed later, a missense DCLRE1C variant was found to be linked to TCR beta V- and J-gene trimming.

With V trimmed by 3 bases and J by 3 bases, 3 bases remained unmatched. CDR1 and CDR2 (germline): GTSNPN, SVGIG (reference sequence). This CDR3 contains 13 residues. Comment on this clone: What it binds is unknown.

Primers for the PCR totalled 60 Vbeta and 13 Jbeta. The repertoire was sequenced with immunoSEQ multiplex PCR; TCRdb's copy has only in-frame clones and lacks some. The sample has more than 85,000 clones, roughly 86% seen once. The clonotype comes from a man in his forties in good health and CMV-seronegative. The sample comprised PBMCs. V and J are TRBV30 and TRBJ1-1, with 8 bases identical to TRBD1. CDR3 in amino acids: CAWSDRGDTEAFF. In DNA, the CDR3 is TGTGCCTGGAGCGACAGGGGAGACACTGAAGCTTTCTTT.